This entry features one TCR beta chain sequence. Its antigen remains unidentified. It has no much larger one-base neighbor in the sample; base qualities were not kept. The germline V and J ends show losses of 6 bases and 1 base respectively, and no gene match explains 6 bases of the junction. For CDR1 and CDR2, the germline V gene lists SGHTA and FQGNSA. Measured from the cysteine to the phenylalanine, the CDR3 is 15 residues long. CDR3 DNA is the only sequence kept; it has 45 bases, read in frame from the first base. The data derive from a study of cytomegalovirus exposure and HLA in healthy donors listed by TCRdb under 2017. Study-level background: An earlier analysis of several hundred of the donors reported 250 to 300 Gb of sequence data and about 100 million unique TCR beta sequences from some 180 million T cells. An early release that covered about 600 HLA-typed donors contained approximately 300 gigabases of sequencing data and 85 million to 100 million unique TCR sequences. Of the roughly 430 genotyped donors, over 70% fell in the genetic ancestry cluster associated with self-reported Caucasian donors. The study was designed to test whether signatures of past pathogen exposure could be identified by cataloging public T cell receptors. Using immunosequencing, the study profiled T cell repertoires from 550 to 750 subjects and related those repertoires to cytomegalovirus serostatus. Besides the first cohort of roughly 660 subjects, a separate validation cohort made up of roughly 120 different subjects was used. To predict cytomegalovirus infection status, the study combined high-throughput TCR immunosequencing, statistical association of individual TCRs with disease status, and machine learning. A later analysis re-analyzed previously published TCR beta repertoires from several hundred donors and added high-resolution HLA genotyping to study TCR occurrence patterns. In the later analysis, no new phenotypic data were used to find candidate immune exposures; instead, reliance was placed on TCR beta sequences and their occurrence across donors. An earlier analysis of around 580 of the donors used high-throughput TCR beta sequencing to judge whether each TCR beta V gene segment behaved as functional or pseudogenic. Alongside the repertoire data, information on donor age, sex, ethnicity and CMV serostatus was compiled. In a later genetic analysis, genome-wide SNP genotypes for about three fifths of the roughly 670 donors were used, and that subset was treated as a discovery cohort. All discovery cohort repertoires had been generated on a single sequencing platform. Both class I and class II loci were covered by HLA typing, at four-digit resolution. Typing coverage differed by locus: A, B, C, DRB1 and DQB1 were typed in about 620-630 donors, DQA1 in approximately 520, DPA1 in 600 to 610, and DPB1 in 400 to 480. Roughly five DR-DQ haplotypes were handled as single units for association and clustering because linkage in the cohort was strong. Across around 400 genotyped donors of the cohort, an average of approximately 220,000 unique TCR beta nucleotide sequences per donor were sequenced, and around 19% of those sequences were non-productive.

What the authors observed across the whole study: In vitro tests confirmed that a few of the cytomegalovirus-associated TCR beta chains recognize cytomegalovirus antigens. The study gave a list of 150 to 200 TCR beta chains associated with cytomegalovirus. A later analysis found that HLA-associated TCR beta chains were more clonally expanded and had lower generation probabilities than equally common non-associated chains. Across donors, most TCR sequences were observed very rarely, whereas some public TCRs were present in many individuals. In an earlier analysis of approximately 590 of the donors, most TCR beta V segments were observed in productive rearrangements about 87% or about 30% of the time, broadly matching IMGT annotations. Strong co-occurrence of HLA alleles, especially DR and DQ, made assigning TCR associations to individual alleles difficult. The only immune exposure information available for the cohort was CMV serostatus. In a later analysis, TCR association rates were found to vary across HLA loci, with the most associated TCRs seen for DRB1 alleles and the fewest for HLA-C alleles. This cohort had only TCR beta chains sequenced, and the lack of alpha or paired-chain data limited which features could be detected. The 87-base-pair reads could not distinguish some IMGT-functional V segments, including TRBV6-2 and TRBV6-3, so those segments were excluded. A later genetic analysis associated a missense DCLRE1C variant with V-gene and J-gene trimming of TCR beta chains, and an independent cohort replicated the association. According to a later analysis, parvovirus B19, influenza, CMV and Epstein-Barr virus appeared linked to several top co-occurrence clusters. Presence/absence analyses assumed roughly uniform sequencing depth across donors, an assumption that may not hold. Linkage disequilibrium might explain the correlated functional status among segregating V segments, but an unknown experimental factor could not be ruled out. Cytomegalovirus status was reported to be diagnosed by the classifier with high specificity and sensitivity in both the original and validation cohorts. Because HLA typing was missing for some donors at each locus, association tests included only the typed subset. According to a later genetic analysis, donors in an Asian-associated ancestry cluster had fewer N-insertions in productive TCRs than the approximately 630-donor mean. A cluster of highly shared sequence variants was judged likely to be a technical artifact of the sequencing pipeline. A further reported finding was that TCR beta sequences accurately predicted the HLA-A and HLA-B alleles for most subjects in the first cohort. The authors suggested that the approach could potentially be generalized to other disease states and immunological phenotypes. Most CMV-associated TCR beta chains appeared to be HLA-restricted in a later analysis, and the HLA associations seemed to be driven largely by CMV exposure. At a false discovery rate of 0.05, a later analysis linked roughly 17,000 TCR beta sequences to specific HLA alleles. The earlier analysis of approximately 560 of the donors excluded over 15 rarely observed V segments, including chromosome 9 orphons, because counts were too low.

The library was generated by the immunoSEQ multiplex PCR assay. A mixture of 60 forward primers for TCR Vbeta segments and 13 reverse primers for TCR Jbeta segments was used in the multiplex PCR. The CDR3 region of rearranged TCR beta genes was amplified from genomic DNA with a multiplex PCR assay. The Illumina HiSeq System was used to sequence the amplified TCR beta libraries as 87-base-pair reads. The original methods were these. A later analysis tallied roughly 78 million unique TCR beta chains across the 666 repertoires, and about 10 million of those chains were shared by two or more donors. Raw reads were error-corrected and collapsed into unique sequences by a nearest-neighbor algorithm in which closely related sequences were merged to remove PCR and sequencing errors. Alignment of CDR3 sequences to IMGT reference sequences was used to assign V, D and J gene segments. For a sequence to be retained, a match of at least six nucleotides to both a V gene segment and a J gene segment was required. A rearrangement counted as productive if the CDR3 had no stop codons and remained in frame with V and J, and every other rearrangement counted as non-productive. Following IMGT convention, CDR3 was defined as the stretch from the second conserved V-encoded cysteine to the conserved J-encoded phenylalanine. The earlier analysis of some 600 of the donors excluded sequences that lacked an unambiguous match to a single V gene segment. An earlier analysis of 500 to 700 of the donors classified V segments as functional when productive rearrangements were above 56.7% and as segregating when the standard deviation between donors was above 5%. To diagnose cytomegalovirus status from the catalog of TCR beta chain sequences, a statistical classification framework was built. A later analysis assigned V and J genes by comparing TCR nucleotide sequences with IMGT/GENE-DB human TR gene sequences. Using the TCRdist pipeline, a later analysis assigned CDR3 sequences along with most-parsimonious VDJ recombination scenarios. In a later analysis, every TCR beta chain was defined by the combination of its CDR3 amino acid sequence and its V-gene family, and reads without a unique V-gene family were dropped. In a later analysis, 450 to 600 highly shared, low-generation-probability nucleotide sequences were removed to address suspected cross-contamination and a sequencing artifact. In a later analysis, a clonal expansion index was calculated for each public chain from normalized within-repertoire ranks of inferred template counts. Generation probabilities in a later analysis came from a VDJ recombination model fitted to out-of-frame rearrangements, and those results were checked against IGoR. Hypergeometric tests were used in a later analysis to score TCR-TCR, TCR-HLA and TCR-CMV co-occurrence, with a repertoire-size bias correction applied to the TCR pairs. A later analysis estimated false discovery rates by permuting HLA or CMV assignments 20 times. In a later analysis, co-occurring TCRs were grouped using DBSCAN, with TCRdist sequence similarity added in when clustering inside HLA-allele-positive subsets. For co-occurrence clustering, repertoires with fewer than 30,000 or more than 120,000 public chains were excluded, along with four to six repertoires with anomalous nucleotide sharing. TCRdb took this table from immuneACCESS and kept in-frame rearrangements with V and J called. Such tables lack part of the clones; where checked against another copy, unresolved V genes explain under half of the gap, and the rest is unexplained. That table is the source of V, J and clone size, and D and trimming were worked out from the DNA. This sample is represented by approximately 280,000 clones; just over 85% of them were singletons. In total, the top ten clones hold roughly 4% of the sample.

The cohort was made up of 650 to 700 healthy bone marrow donors. All cohort members were sampled while nominally healthy, although unrecorded immune exposures were likely present. The donor tested CMV seropositive, placing the donor among the 289 seropositive members of the cohort. A peripheral blood sample was collected from each donor, and TCR beta sequencing was performed on peripheral blood mononuclear cells. The Qiagen DNeasy Blood Extraction Kit was used to extract genomic DNA from the blood cell samples. This sequence uses TRBV7-2 and TRBJ2-7; 10 nucleotides in the junction match TRBD2. Source material: PBMCs. The sequence was obtained from a man aged 40-49 years in good health and CMV-seropositive. For the CDR3, the sequence is CASSFSSGRSYEQYF. At the DNA level, the sequence is TGTGCCAGCAGTTTCTCTAGCGGGAGATCCTACGAGCAGTACTTC.